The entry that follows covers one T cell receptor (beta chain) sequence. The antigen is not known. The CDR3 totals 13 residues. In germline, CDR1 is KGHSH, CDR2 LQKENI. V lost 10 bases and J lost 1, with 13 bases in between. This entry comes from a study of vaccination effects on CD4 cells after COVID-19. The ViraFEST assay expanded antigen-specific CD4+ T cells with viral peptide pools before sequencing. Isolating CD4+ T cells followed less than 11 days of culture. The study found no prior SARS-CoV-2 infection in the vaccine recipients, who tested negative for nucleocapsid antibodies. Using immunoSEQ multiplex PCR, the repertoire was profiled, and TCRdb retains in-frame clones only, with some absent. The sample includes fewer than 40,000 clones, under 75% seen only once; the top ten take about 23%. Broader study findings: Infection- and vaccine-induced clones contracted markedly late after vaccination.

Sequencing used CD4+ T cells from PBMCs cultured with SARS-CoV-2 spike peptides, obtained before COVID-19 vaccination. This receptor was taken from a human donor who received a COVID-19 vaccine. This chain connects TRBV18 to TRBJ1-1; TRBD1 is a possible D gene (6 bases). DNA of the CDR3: TGTGCCACCCGGGGGGCTCGGAACACTGAAGCTTTCTTT. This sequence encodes CATRGARNTEAFF.